This is a list of T cell receptor beta chains from one sample in a study of spatial heterogeneity in lung cancer. TCRdb passed the 5' RACE reads through MiXCR, listing each CDR3 protein once. The sample has 6,000 to 7,500 distinct CDR3 sequences; roughly a fifth are singletons. The sample consisted of PBMCs, taken at surgery. These receptors came from a female donor with early-stage non-small cell lung cancer. CDR3s include the opening cysteine and the closing phenylalanine or tryptophan. The D gene is left open where the match is weak. Rows give clone size only sometimes, using once, few, many, or a class for an expanded clone.

>TRBD1|TRBJ1-1|TRBV28|medium-sized
CASSLNRDRTLNTEAFF
TGTGCCAGCAGTTTGAACCGGGACAGGACCCTGAACACTGAAGCTTTCTTT
>.|TRBJ2-3|TRBV19|.
CASKPGVSSTDTQYF
TGTGCCAGTAAACCAGGAGTCTCTAGCACAGATACGCAGTATTTT
>TRBD1|TRBJ2-3|TRBV3-1|many
CASSPGTGFTDTQYF
TGTGCCAGCAGCCCCGGGACAGGCTTCACAGATACGCAGTATTTT
>.|TRBJ2-1|TRBV2|many
CASSELAPRDHNEQFF
TGTGCCAGCAGTGAATTGGCTCCTCGGGACCACAATGAGCAGTTCTTC
>.|TRBJ2-3|TRBV11-2|medium-sized
CASSLGPQVGQYF
TGTGCCAGCAGCTTAGGACCTCAAGTAGGGCAGTATTTT
>TRBD2|TRBJ2-3|TRBV5-1|medium-sized
CASGAAGGGTDTQYF
TGCGCCAGCGGCGCGGCGGGAGGAGGCACAGATACGCAGTATTTT
>TRBD2|TRBJ2-1|TRBV20-1|medium-sized
CSASVAGGGPGQFF
TGCAGTGCTAGTGTGGCGGGAGGGGGCCCCGGGCAGTTCTTC
>TRBD1|TRBJ2-1|TRBV6-6|medium-sized
CASRPGQAYNEQFF
TGTGCCAGCAGACCAGGACAGGCCTACAATGAGCAGTTCTTC
>.|TRBJ2-4|TRBV29-1|few
CSVEGGKNIQYF
TGCAGCGTTGAAGGAGGGAAAAACATTCAGTACTTC
>.|TRBJ2-2|TRBV15|medium-sized
CATTREENTGELFF
TGTGCCACCACCAGGGAGGAGAACACCGGGGAGCTGTTTTTT